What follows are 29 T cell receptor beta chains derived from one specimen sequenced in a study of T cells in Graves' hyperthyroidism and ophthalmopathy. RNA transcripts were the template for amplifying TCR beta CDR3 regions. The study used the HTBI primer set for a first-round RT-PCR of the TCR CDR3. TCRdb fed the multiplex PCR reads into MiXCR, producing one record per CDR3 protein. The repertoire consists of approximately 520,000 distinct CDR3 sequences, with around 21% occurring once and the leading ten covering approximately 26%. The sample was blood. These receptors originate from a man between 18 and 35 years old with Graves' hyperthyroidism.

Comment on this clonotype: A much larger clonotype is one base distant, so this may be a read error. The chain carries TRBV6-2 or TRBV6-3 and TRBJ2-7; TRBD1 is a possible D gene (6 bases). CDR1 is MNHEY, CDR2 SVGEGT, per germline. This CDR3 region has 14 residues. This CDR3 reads CTSSYRQGSYEQYF. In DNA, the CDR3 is TGTACCAGCAGTTACCGGCAGGGGAGCTACGAGCAGTACTTC.

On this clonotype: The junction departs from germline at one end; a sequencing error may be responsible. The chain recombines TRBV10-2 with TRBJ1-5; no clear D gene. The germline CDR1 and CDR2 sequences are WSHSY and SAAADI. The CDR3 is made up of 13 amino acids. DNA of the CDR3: TGCGCCAGCAGTGCGGGGAGCAATCATCCCCAGCATTTT. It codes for CASSAGSNHPQHF.

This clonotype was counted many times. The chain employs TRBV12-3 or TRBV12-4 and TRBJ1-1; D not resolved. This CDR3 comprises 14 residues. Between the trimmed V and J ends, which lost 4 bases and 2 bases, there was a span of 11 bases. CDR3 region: CASSSHQKNTEAFF. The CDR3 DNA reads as TGTGCCAGCAGTTCCCATCAGAAAAACACTGAAGCTTTCTTT.

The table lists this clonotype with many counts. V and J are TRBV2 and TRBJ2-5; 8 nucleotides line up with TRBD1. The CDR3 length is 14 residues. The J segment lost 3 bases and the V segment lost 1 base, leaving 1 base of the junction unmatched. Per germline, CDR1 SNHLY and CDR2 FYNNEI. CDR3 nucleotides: TGTGCCAGCAGTGAAGGGACAGGGAAAGAGACCCAGTACTTC. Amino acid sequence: CASSEGTGKETQYF.

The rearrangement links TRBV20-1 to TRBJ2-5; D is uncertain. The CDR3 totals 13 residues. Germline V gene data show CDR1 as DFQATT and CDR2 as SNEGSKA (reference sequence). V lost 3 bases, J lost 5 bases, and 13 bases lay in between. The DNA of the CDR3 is TGCAGTGCTAGGATTGGGTCCCCCGAGACCCAGTACTTC. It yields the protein CSARIGSPETQYF.

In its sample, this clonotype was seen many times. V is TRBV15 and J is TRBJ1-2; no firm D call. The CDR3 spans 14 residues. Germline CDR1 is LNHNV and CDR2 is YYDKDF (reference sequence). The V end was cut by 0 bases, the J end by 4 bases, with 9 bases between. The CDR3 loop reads CATSRERHSYGYTF. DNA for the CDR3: TGTGCCACCAGCAGAGAAAGACATTCCTATGGCTACACCTTC.

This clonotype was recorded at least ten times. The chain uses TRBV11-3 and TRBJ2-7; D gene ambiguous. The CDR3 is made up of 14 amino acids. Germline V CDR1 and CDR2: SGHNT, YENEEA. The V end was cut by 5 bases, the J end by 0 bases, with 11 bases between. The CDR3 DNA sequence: TGTGCCAGCAGCCTGGATGCTGGCTCCTACGAGCAGTACTTC. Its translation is CASSLDAGSYEQYF.

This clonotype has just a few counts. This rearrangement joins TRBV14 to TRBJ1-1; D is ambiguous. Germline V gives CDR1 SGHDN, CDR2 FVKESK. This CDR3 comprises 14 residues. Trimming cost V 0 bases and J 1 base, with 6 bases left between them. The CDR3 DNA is TGTGCCAGCAGCCAAGAAGACGGGAACACTGAAGCTTTCTTT. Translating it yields CASSQEDGNTEAFF.

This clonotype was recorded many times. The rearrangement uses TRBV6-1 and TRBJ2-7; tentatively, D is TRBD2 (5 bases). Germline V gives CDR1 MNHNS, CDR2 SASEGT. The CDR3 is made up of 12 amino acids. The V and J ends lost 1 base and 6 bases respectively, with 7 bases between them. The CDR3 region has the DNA TGTGCCAGCAGTGAAGATGAGGGCGAGCAGTACTTC. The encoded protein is CASSEDEGEQYF.

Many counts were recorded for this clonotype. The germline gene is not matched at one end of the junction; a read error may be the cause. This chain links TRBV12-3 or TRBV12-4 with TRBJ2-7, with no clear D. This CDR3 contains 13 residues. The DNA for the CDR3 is TGTACCAGCAAACTTGATAGTTCCTACGAGCAGTACTTC. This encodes CTSKLDSSYEQYF.

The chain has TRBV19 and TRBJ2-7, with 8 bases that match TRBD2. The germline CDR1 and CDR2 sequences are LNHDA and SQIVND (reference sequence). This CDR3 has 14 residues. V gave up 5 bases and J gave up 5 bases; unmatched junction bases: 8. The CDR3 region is CASSAAGGANEQYF. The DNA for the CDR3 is TGTGCCAGTAGTGCCGCCGGGGGGGCCAACGAGCAGTACTTC. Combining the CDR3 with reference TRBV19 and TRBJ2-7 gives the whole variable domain DGGITQSPKYLFRKEGQNVTLSCEQNLNHDAMYWYRQDPGQGLRLIYYSQIVNDFQKGDIAEGYSVSREKKESFPLTVTSAQKNPTAFYLCASSAAGGANEQYFGPGTRLTVT.

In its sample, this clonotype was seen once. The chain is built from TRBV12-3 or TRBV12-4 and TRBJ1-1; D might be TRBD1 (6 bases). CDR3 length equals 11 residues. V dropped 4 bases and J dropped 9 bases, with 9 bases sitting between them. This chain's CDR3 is CASSWTEKAFF. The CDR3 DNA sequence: TGTGCCAGCAGTTGGACAGAAAAAGCTTTCTTT.

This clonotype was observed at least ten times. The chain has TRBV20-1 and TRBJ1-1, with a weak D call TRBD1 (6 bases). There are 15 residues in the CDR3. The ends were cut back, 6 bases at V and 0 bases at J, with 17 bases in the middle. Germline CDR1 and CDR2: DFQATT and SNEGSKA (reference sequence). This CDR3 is CSAPDRRNLNTEAFF. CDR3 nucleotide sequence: TGCAGTGCCCCCGACAGGAGAAACTTGAACACTGAAGCTTTCTTT.

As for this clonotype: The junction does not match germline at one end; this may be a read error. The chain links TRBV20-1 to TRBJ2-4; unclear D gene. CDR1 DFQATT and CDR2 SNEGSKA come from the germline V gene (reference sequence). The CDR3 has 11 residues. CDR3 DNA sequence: TGCAGTGCTAGACAGGAGAGCATTAAGTACTTC. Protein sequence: CSARQESIKYF.

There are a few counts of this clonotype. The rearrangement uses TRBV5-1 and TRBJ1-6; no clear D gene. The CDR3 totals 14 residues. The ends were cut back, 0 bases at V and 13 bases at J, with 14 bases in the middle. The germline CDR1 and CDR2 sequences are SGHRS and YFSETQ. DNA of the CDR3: TGCGCCAGCAGCTTGGGCGGGTCCGATGCCCCCCTCCACTTT. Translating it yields CASSLGGSDAPLHF.

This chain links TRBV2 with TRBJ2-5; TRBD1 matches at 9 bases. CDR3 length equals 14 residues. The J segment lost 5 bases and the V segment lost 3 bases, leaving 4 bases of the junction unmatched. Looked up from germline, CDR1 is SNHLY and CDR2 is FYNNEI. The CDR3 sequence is CASSDGTGRETQYF. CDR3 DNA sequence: TGTGCCAGCAGTGACGGGACAGGGAGGGAGACCCAGTACTTC.

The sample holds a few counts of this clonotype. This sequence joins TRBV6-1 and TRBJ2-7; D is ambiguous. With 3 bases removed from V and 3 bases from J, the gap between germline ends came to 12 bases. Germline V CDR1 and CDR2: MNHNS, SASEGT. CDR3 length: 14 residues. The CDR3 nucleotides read TGTGCCAGCAGTGACGGTGGCTTAATCTACGAGCAGTACTTC. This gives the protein CASSDGGLIYEQYF.

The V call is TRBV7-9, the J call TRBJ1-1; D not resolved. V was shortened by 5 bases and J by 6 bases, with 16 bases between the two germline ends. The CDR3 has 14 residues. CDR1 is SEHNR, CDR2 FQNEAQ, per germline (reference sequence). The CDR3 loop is CASSEPSRRAEAFF. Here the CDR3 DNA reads TGTGCCAGCAGCGAACCCTCAAGGAGAGCTGAAGCTTTCTTT.

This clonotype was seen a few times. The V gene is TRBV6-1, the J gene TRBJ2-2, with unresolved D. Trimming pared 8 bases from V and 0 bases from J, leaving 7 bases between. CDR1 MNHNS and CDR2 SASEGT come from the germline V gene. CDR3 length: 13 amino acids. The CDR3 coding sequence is TGTGCCAGCTGGAAAGCGAACACCGGGGAGCTGTTTTTT. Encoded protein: CASWKANTGELFF.

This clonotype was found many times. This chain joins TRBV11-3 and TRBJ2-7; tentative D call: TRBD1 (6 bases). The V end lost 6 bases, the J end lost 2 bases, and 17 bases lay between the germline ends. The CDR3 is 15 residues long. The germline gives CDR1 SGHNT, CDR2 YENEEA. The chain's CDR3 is CASSSSGTHTYEQYF. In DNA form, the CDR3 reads TGTGCCAGCAGTTCGTCCGGGACACATACCTACGAGCAGTACTTC. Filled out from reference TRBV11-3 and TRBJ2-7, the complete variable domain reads EAGVVQSPRYKIIEKKQPVAFWCNPISGHNTLYWYLQNLGQGPELLIRYENEEAVDDSQLPKDRFSAERLKGVDSTLKIQPAELGDSAVYLCASSSSGTHTYEQYFGPGTRLTVT.

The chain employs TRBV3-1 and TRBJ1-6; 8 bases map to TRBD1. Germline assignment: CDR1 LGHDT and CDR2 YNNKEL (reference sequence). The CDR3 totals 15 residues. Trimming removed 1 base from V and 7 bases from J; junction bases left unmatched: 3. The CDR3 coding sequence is TGTGCCAGCAGCCAAGGGACAGGGAACAATTCACCCCTCCACTTT. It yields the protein CASSQGTGNNSPLHF.

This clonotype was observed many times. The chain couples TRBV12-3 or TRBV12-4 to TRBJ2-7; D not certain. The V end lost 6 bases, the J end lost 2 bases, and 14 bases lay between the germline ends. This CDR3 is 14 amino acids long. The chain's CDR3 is CASSLGSGTYEQYF. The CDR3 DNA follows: TGTGCCAGCAGCCTTGGTTCAGGTACCTACGAGCAGTACTTC.

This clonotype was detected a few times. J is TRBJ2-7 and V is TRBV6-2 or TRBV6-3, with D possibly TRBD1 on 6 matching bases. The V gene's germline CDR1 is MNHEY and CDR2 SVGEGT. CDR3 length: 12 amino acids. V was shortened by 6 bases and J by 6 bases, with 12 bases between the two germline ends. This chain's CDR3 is CASSLQQGEQYF. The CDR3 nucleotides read TGTGCCAGCAGCTTACAACAGGGCGAGCAGTACTTC.

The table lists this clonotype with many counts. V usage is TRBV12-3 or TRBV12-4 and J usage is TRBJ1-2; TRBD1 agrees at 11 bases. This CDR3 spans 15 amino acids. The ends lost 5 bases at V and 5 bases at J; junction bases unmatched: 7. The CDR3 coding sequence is TGTGCCAGCAGTGCCGGGACAGGGGGAATTTATGGCTACACCTTC. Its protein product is CASSAGTGGIYGYTF.

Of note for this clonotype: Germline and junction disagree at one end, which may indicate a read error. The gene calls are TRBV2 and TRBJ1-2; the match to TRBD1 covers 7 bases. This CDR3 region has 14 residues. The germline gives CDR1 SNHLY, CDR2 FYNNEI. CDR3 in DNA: TGTGCCAGCAGTTTTCCTATAGGGGGCTATGGTTACACCTTC. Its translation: CASSFPIGGYGYTF.

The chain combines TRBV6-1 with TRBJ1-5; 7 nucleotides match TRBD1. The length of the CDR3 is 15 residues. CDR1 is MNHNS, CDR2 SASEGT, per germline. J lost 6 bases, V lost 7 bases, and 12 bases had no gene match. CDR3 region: CASNSPGGTSQPQHF. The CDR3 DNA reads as TGTGCCAGCAACTCTCCAGGGGGAACGAGTCAGCCCCAGCATTTT.

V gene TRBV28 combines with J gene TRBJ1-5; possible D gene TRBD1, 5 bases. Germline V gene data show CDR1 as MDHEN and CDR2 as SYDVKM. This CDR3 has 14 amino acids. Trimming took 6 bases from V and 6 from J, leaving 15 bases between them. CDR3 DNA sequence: TGTGCCAGCAGCCCTTACAGGTCGGCTCAGCCCCAGCATTTT. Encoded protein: CASSPYRSAQPQHF.

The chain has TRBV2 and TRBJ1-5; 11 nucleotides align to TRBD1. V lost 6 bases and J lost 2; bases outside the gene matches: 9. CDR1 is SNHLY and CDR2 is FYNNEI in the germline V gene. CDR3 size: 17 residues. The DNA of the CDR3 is TGTGCCAGCAGCATTCCGGGACAGGGGGTTGGCAATCAGCCCCAGCATTTT. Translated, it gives CASSIPGQGVGNQPQHF.

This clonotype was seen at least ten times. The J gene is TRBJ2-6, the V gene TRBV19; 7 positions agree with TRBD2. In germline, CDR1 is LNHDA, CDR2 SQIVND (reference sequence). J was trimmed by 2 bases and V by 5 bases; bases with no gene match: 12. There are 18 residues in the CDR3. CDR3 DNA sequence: TGTGCCAGTAGTCTCCCGGCGTGGGGAGGGCCTGGGGCCAACGTCCTGACTTTC. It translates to CASSLPAWGGPGANVLTF. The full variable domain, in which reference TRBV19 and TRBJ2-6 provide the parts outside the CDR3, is DGGITQSPKYLFRKEGQNVTLSCEQNLNHDAMYWYRQDPGQGLRLIYYSQIVNDFQKGDIAEGYSVSREKKESFPLTVTSAQKNPTAFYLCASSLPAWGGPGANVLTFGAGSRLTVL.